Listed below are T cell receptor beta chains from one sample, sequenced in a study of blood T cell repertoires in COVID-19. Only in-frame clones appear in the TCRdb table, and some are missing; sequencing was by immunoSEQ multiplex PCR. The repertoire holds roughly 220,000 clones, with 80% as singletons. Source material: PBMCs or T cells enriched from blood (not recorded which). All receptors derive from a young man with acute COVID-19. The CDR3 runs from the conserved cysteine through the conserved F or W. A D gene is named only where the DNA matches it firmly. The size field is filled for only some rows; it gives once, few, many or a size class.

j_gene,abundance,v_gene,d_gene,CDR3aa,CDR3nt
TRBJ2-7,-,TRBV2,-,CASIRGTYEQYF,TGTGCCAGCATCAGGGGTACCTACGAGCAGTACTTC
TRBJ2-1,-,TRBV5-1,-,CASSPGVGHNEQFF,TGCGCCAGCAGCCCTGGTGTGGGGCACAATGAGCAGTTCTTC
TRBJ2-5,-,TRBV18,TRBD1,CASSPQAGGFETQYF,TGTGCCAGCTCACCACAGGCAGGGGGCTTTGAGACCCAGTACTTC
TRBJ1-3,-,TRBV3-1/TRBV3-2,TRBD1,CASSRTGGEGNTIYF,TGTGCCAGCAGCCGGACAGGGGGCGAAGGAAACACCATATATTTT
TRBJ1-2,-,TRBV19,TRBD1,CASSIERGQGESPNYGYTF,TGTGCCAGTAGTATAGAAAGGGGACAGGGGGAGAGCCCAAACTATGGCTACACCTTC
TRBJ1-1,-,TRBV28,TRBD1,CASTPGQAGRAFF,TGTGCCAGCACCCCTGGACAGGCAGGGCGAGCTTTCTTT
TRBJ2-1,-,TRBV7-2,-,CASSYGRGPYNEQFF,TGTGCCAGCAGCTATGGTAGGGGTCCCTACAATGAGCAGTTCTTC
TRBJ2-7,-,TRBV15,-,CATSRESYYEQYF,TGTGCCACCAGCAGAGAATCTTACTACGAGCAGTACTTC
TRBJ2-5,-,TRBV14,-,CASSQAPTGLRETQYF,TGTGCCAGCAGCCAAGCACCGACAGGCCTCCGGGAGACCCAGTACTTC
TRBJ1-2,few,TRBV5-1,TRBD1,CASSGDSAGRQGVGGYTF,TGCGCCAGCAGCGGGGACAGCGCTGGCAGACAGGGGGTAGGCGGCTACACCTTC
TRBJ1-1,-,TRBV15,TRBD1,CATSPVQGAWGTEAFF,TGTGCCACCAGCCCGGTCCAGGGGGCTTGGGGCACTGAAGCTTTCTTT
TRBJ1-2,-,TRBV30,-,CAWSLRGAGGYTF,TGTGCCTGGAGTCTCCGGGGGGCTGGAGGCTACACCTTC
TRBJ1-5,few,TRBV7-2,-,CASSTSTRTDQPQHF,TGTGCCAGCAGCACTTCGACAAGAACTGATCAGCCCCAGCATTTT
TRBJ1-1,few,TRBV10-3,-,CAISEAPGVATEAFF,TGTGCCATCAGTGAAGCCCCAGGGGTGGCCACTGAAGCTTTCTTT
TRBJ2-7,-,TRBV28,-,CASSPPVKRNEQYF,TGTGCCAGCAGCCCCCCGGTAAAGAGGAACGAGCAGTACTTC
TRBJ2-1,once,TRBV15,TRBD2,CATRATSGGANEQFF,TGTGCCACCAGAGCCACTAGCGGGGGGGCCAATGAGCAGTTCTTC
TRBJ2-4,once,TRBV13,-,CASSSLDTGKNIQYF,TGTGCCAGCAGCTCTTTGGACACTGGCAAAAACATTCAGTACTTC
TRBJ1-5,-,TRBV3-1/TRBV3-2,TRBD1,CASSQYPPGGGNQPQHF,TGTGCCAGCAGCCAATACCCCCCAGGGGGAGGCAATCAGCCCCAGCATTTT
TRBJ1-1,-,TRBV7-2,-,CASSLAHTGEAFF,TGTGCCAGCAGCTTAGCGCACACAGGAGAAGCTTTCTTT
TRBJ1-2,once,TRBV24-1,TRBD1,CATSLDRDYGYTF,TGTGCCACCAGCCTGGACAGGGACTATGGCTACACCTTC
TRBJ2-5,-,TRBV2,TRBD2,CASSASGVQETQYF,TGTGCCAGCTCGGCTAGCGGGGTCCAAGAGACCCAGTACTTC
TRBJ2-3,-,TRBV27,-,CASSSPGGSTDTQYF,TGTGCCAGCAGTTCCCCCGGGGGTAGCACAGATACGCAGTATTTT
TRBJ1-4,-,TRBV7-9,TRBD1,CASTRDRGFATNEKLFF,TGTGCCAGCACCCGGGACAGGGGGTTCGCAACTAATGAAAAACTGTTTTTT
TRBJ1-2,-,TRBV4-1,-,CASSPSDSTNYGYTF,TGCGCCAGCAGCCCCTCGGACAGTACTAACTATGGCTACACCTTC
TRBJ2-3,-,TRBV27,TRBD1,CASSSQGALGTQYF,TGTGCCAGCAGTTCACAGGGGGCCCTGGGTACGCAGTATTTT
TRBJ1-1,-,TRBV27,-,CASSLGPRTEAFF,TGTGCCAGCAGTTTAGGCCCCAGGACTGAAGCTTTCTTT
TRBJ2-3,-,TRBV29-1,TRBD2,CSVDGGAFTDTQYF,TGCAGCGTTGACGGGGGGGCCTTTACAGATACGCAGTATTTT
TRBJ2-1,-,TRBV6-4,-,CASSDSIRRNSSYNEQFF,TGTGCCAGCAGTGACTCGATACGGCGGAATAGCTCCTACAATGAGCAGTTCTTC
TRBJ2-5,-,TRBV25-1,-,CASTRDLLGTQYF,TGTGCCAGCACCCGGGACTTACTGGGGACCCAGTACTTC
TRBJ1-2,-,TRBV28,TRBD1,CASIPTVTGSGGYTF,TGTGCCAGCATTCCTACCGTGACAGGGTCAGGCGGCTACACCTTC
TRBJ1-2,-,TRBV3-1/TRBV3-2,-,CASSQEAGRDYGYTF,TGTGCCAGCAGCCAAGAGGCGGGGAGGGACTATGGCTACACCTTC
TRBJ1-6,-,TRBV2,-,CASSGLGGAYNSPLHF,TGTGCCAGCAGCGGGCTGGGGGGAGCTTATAATTCACCCCTCCACTTT
TRBJ2-1,-,TRBV5-1,-,CASSFGGDEQFF,TGCGCCAGCAGCTTCGGAGGGGATGAGCAGTTCTTC
TRBJ2-2,-,TRBV10-1,-,CASRAQTNTGELFF,TGCGCCAGCAGAGCACAGACGAACACCGGGGAGCTGTTTTTT
TRBJ1-4,-,TRBV15,TRBD1,CATSRVGTGGLGEKLFF,TGTGCCACCAGCAGAGTAGGGACAGGGGGCCTGGGGGAAAAACTGTTTTTT
TRBJ2-3,once,TRBV13,-,CASSLETRGTDTQYF,TGTGCCAGCAGCTTAGAAACCCGGGGGACAGATACGCAGTATTTT
TRBJ1-3,-,TRBV14,TRBD1,CASSNQDRVYGNTIYF,TGTGCCAGCAGCAATCAGGACAGGGTTTATGGAAACACCATATATTTT
TRBJ1-1,-,TRBV5-1,-,CASSSHGGTEAFF,TGCGCCAGCAGCTCGCACGGGGGGACTGAAGCTTTCTTT
TRBJ2-1,-,TRBV5-1,-,CASRPQSSSYNEQFF,TGCGCCAGCAGGCCCCAATCGAGCTCCTACAATGAGCAGTTCTTC
TRBJ2-7,-,TRBV27,-,CASSLGVQGFKNEQYF,TGTGCCAGCAGTTTAGGTGTACAGGGCTTTAAAAACGAGCAGTACTTC
TRBJ1-2,many,TRBV9,-,CASSVGGEYNYGYTF,TGTGCCAGCAGCGTAGGGGGAGAGTATAACTATGGCTACACCTTC
TRBJ1-3,few,TRBV9,-,CASSALQGWTDPSGNTIYF,TGTGCCAGCAGCGCCCTCCAGGGTTGGACAGATCCATCGGGAAACACCATATATTTT
TRBJ1-5,-,TRBV15,-,CATSEGLGYSQPQHF,TGTGCCACCTCCGAGGGACTGGGATACAGTCAGCCCCAGCATTTT
TRBJ2-2,-,TRBV11-2,-,CASSYTGVQAGELFF,TGTGCCAGCAGTTATACAGGTGTCCAAGCCGGGGAGCTGTTTTTT
TRBJ1-1,-,TRBV28,TRBD1,CASIWGQVNTEAFF,TGTGCCAGCATTTGGGGACAGGTGAACACTGAAGCTTTCTTT
TRBJ2-7,-,TRBV28,-,CASSFVLQAYEQYF,TGTGCCAGCAGTTTCGTCTTACAGGCCTACGAGCAGTACTTC
TRBJ1-2,-,TRBV19,-,CASSISGGNYGYTF,TGTGCCAGTAGTATTTCCGGCGGGAACTATGGCTACACCTTC
TRBJ2-7,-,TRBV6-1,TRBD1,CASSDGQGIYYEQYF,TGTGCCAGCAGTGATGGACAGGGTATTTATTACGAGCAGTACTTC
TRBJ1-1,-,TRBV9,-,CASSVEQGNTEAFF,TGTGCCAGCAGCGTAGAGCAGGGGAACACTGAAGCTTTCTTT
TRBJ2-1,-,TRBV29-1,-,CSAKGGRGKHNEQFF,TGCAGCGCTAAGGGGGGCAGGGGGAAGCACAATGAGCAGTTCTTC
TRBJ1-1,-,TRBV5-1,TRBD1,CASSLQGVAEAFF,TGCGCCAGCAGCTTACAGGGGGTGGCTGAAGCTTTCTTT
TRBJ2-5,-,TRBV21-1,-,CASSKALWTGIQETQYF,TGTGCCAGCAGCAAAGCCCTATGGACTGGAATACAAGAGACCCAGTACTTC
TRBJ2-5,-,TRBV9,TRBD2,CASSVGEGETQYF,TGTGCCAGCAGCGTAGGGGAGGGAGAGACCCAGTACTTC